The 10 T cell receptor beta chains below all came from one sample that was sequenced in a study of blood T cell repertoires in COVID-19. Method: immunoSEQ multiplex PCR; TCRdb's copy keeps in-frame clones and lacks some. The sample yields about 240,000 clones, about 88% seen once. The sequencing input was peripheral blood. All receptors come from a woman aged 70 to 79 with active or convalescent COVID-19.

The CDR3 reads CASTLLSGNTIYF. CDR3 in DNA: TGTGCCAGTACCCTCCTCTCTGGAAACACCATATATTTT. The rearrangement uses TRBV19 and TRBJ1-3; the D is unclear. V was pared by 7 bases and J by 0 bases, with 7 bases between. CDR3 length: 13 residues. Germline V gene data show CDR1 as LNHDA and CDR2 as SQIVND (reference sequence).

Of note for this clone: A read error may produce the germline difference seen at one junction end. V is TRBV24-1 and J is TRBJ2-1, with TRBD2 as a possible D gene (5 bases). The germline V gene encodes CDR1 KGHDR and CDR2 SFDVKD. This CDR3 spans 13 amino acids. CDR3 nucleotide sequence: TGTGCCACGAGTGCCGGGAAATACAATGAGCAGTTCTTC. This encodes CATSAGKYNEQFF.

As for this clone: One junction end does not reproduce the germline sequence, and a read error may be involved. V gene TRBV3-1 (or the pseudogene TRBV3-2) combines with J gene TRBJ2-7, with 8 bases identical to TRBD2. The CDR3 contains 12 residues. CDR1 and CDR2 (germline): LGHDT, YNNKEL (reference sequence). The CDR3 protein is CASSQPGTRHNF. DNA of the CDR3: TGTGCCAGCAGCCAACCGGGGACTAGACATAACTTC.

The CDR3 bases are TGTGCCAGCAACGGGCAGGGAAACACCGGGGAGCTGTTTTTT. Protein sequence: CASNGQGNTGELFF. The rearrangement uses TRBV11-2 and TRBJ2-2, with a weak D call TRBD1 (5 bases). V lost 7 bases to trimming and J lost 2 bases, with 11 bases between them. Looked up from germline, CDR1 is SGHAT and CDR2 is FQNNGV. The CDR3 runs 14 residues. Filled out from reference TRBV11-2 and TRBJ2-2, the complete variable domain reads EAGVAQSPRYKIIEKRQSVAFWCNPISGHATLYWYQQILGQGPKLLIQFQNNGVVDDSQLPKDRFSAERLKGVDSTLKIQPAKLEDSAVYLCASNGQGNTGELFFGEGSRLTVL.

The chain combines TRBV24-1 with TRBJ1-3; tentative D call: TRBD1 (6 bases). The CDR3 is 13 amino acids. CDR1 and CDR2 (germline): KGHDR, SFDVKD. V lost 5 bases and J 4 bases, leaving 8 bases between the germline ends. The CDR3 nucleotides are TGTGCCACCAGTGGGGGACAAGGAAACACCATATATTTT. Protein product: CATSGGQGNTIYF.

The rearrangement links TRBV10-2 to TRBJ2-2, with 8 bases fitting TRBD1. The junction had 11 bases not matched to a gene; V was cut back by 3 bases and J by 8 bases. Germline CDR1 is WSHSY and CDR2 is SAAADI. The CDR3 loop spans 16 amino acids. The CDR3 coding sequence is TGCGCCAGCAGTGAACCCGACCGTGGGGACAGGGGGGAGCTGTTTTTT. Protein product: CASSEPDRGDRGELFF.

As regards this clone: Within the sample, other DNA sequences also encode this same CDR3. V usage is TRBV7-2 and J usage is TRBJ1-3; D is undetermined. Germline-derived CDR1 and CDR2 are SGHTA and FQGNSA. V lost 3 bases to trimming and J lost 0 bases, with 3 bases between them. The CDR3 is 13 amino acids. In nucleotides, the CDR3 is TGTGCCAGCAGCTTCCTCTCTGGAAACACCATATATTTT. It translates to CASSFLSGNTIYF.

CDR3 loop: CASSKVRERGPNNEQFF. The CDR3 nucleotides read TGTGCCAGCAGCAAAGTACGAGAGCGGGGGCCTAACAATGAGCAGTTCTTC. The chain combines TRBV21-1 with TRBJ2-1; the table's TRBD2 call for D was not verified on the DNA. TRBV21-1 constitutes a pseudogene. CDR3 length equals 17 residues.

V usage is TRBV6-5 and J usage is TRBJ1-5; D may be TRBD1 (6 bases). Germline loops: CDR1 MNHEY, CDR2 SVGAGI. Trimming shortened V by 6 bases and J by 5 bases, and 11 bases separated the two germline ends. CDR3 length equals 13 residues. The CDR3 is CASSGGRDQPQHF. The CDR3 coding sequence is TGTGCCAGCAGCGGGGGGCGGGATCAGCCCCAGCATTTT.

This CDR3 is CASSPMTGMGTEAFF. Here the CDR3 DNA reads TGTGCCAGCAGCCCGATGACAGGGATGGGCACTGAAGCTTTCTTT. The chain carries TRBV5-6 and TRBJ1-1; TRBD1 matches 7 bases. Trimming removed 4 bases from V and 4 bases from J; junction bases left unmatched: 10. Germline V gene lookup returns CDR1 SGHDT and CDR2 YYEEEE. The CDR3 runs to 15 residues. Full variable domain (remainder filled in from reference TRBV5-6 and TRBJ1-1): DAGVTQSPTHLIKTRGQQVTLRCSPKSGHDTVSWYQQALGQGPQFIFQYYEEEERQRGNFPDRFSGHQFPNYSSELNVNALLLGDSALYLCASSPMTGMGTEAFFGQGTRLTVV.